A few counts support the clone carrying this T cell receptor (beta chain). These data come from a study of T cells after yellow fever vaccination. A universal primer site and UMIs were added as TCR cDNA was made by 5'RACE template switching. TCRdb processed the 5' RACE reads anew with MiXCR; each CDR3 protein has one entry. The sample has under 550,000 distinct CDR3 sequences, 21% seen once. Germline V gene sequence: CDR1 KGHSH, CDR2 LQKENI. J gave up 2 bases and V 1 base, and 3 bases lay outside the gene matches. This CDR3 has 16 amino acids. Sequences were derived from PBMCs, sampled approximately 20 days after the first yellow fever vaccination. This sequence originates from a young man who received the YFV17D yellow fever vaccine. The V call is TRBV18, the J call TRBJ2-5, with 11 bases matching TRBD1. CDR3 residues: CASSPLGQGDQETQYF. Here the CDR3 DNA reads TGTGCCAGCTCACCACTGGGACAGGGGGATCAAGAGACCCAGTACTTC. Filled out from reference TRBV18 and TRBJ2-5, the complete variable domain reads NAGVMQNPRHLVRRRGQEARLRCSPMKGHSHVYWYRQLPEEGLKFMVYLQKENIIDESGMPKERFSAEFPKEGPSILRIQQVVRGDSAAYFCASSPLGQGDQETQYFGPGTRLLVL.